This is a list of T cell receptor beta chains from one sample in a study of cytomegalovirus exposure and HLA in healthy donors. The assay was immunoSEQ multiplex PCR, and TCRdb's table has in-frame clones only and misses some. The data contain 55,000 to 85,000 clones, about 80% of them singletons. Sequenced material: PBMCs. These receptors were collected from a man between 18 and 35 years old in good health and CMV-seropositive. The CDR3 runs from the conserved cysteine through the conserved F or W. A D gene is named only where the DNA matches it firmly. Expanded clones are given a class, and other clones once, few, many or no size at all.

NA	TRBJ2-1	NA	TRBV7-9	TGTGCCAGCAGCTTACTCCAGGGTGGGGGGTATGAGCAGTTCTTC	CASSLLQGGGYEQFF
NA	TRBJ1-2	NA	TRBV2	TGTGCCAGCAGTGAACAGGGTATAGGGGGCTACACCTTC	CASSEQGIGGYTF
TRBD1	TRBJ1-2	NA	TRBV6-5	TGTGCCAGCAGACGGGACAGGGGGCTCTATGGCTACACCTTC	CASRRDRGLYGYTF
NA	TRBJ1-1	NA	TRBV10-3	TGTGCCATCAGTGAGTCCTTCGCGGGAGCTTTCTTT	CAISESFAGAFF
TRBD1	TRBJ1-1	NA	TRBV25-1	TGTGCCAGCACCGATATTGAGGGGGCCACTGAAGCTTTCTTT	CASTDIEGATEAFF
NA	TRBJ2-3	NA	TRBV7-2	TGTGCCAGCAGCTTAGTCCGGGGGGATACGCAGTATTTT	CASSLVRGDTQYF
NA	TRBJ1-6	NA	TRBV28	TGTGCCAGCACCCTCTCCCCGAGGAATTCACCCCTCCACTTT	CASTLSPRNSPLHF
NA	TRBJ2-7	NA	TRBV6-5	TGTGCCAGCAGTTTCGGAGGGGGGGCTCTCTACGAGCAGTACTTC	CASSFGGGALYEQYF
NA	TRBJ2-3	few	TRBV1	TGCACCAGCAGCCTCGACACGGGACTCTACACAGATACGCAGTATTTT	CTSSLDTGLYTDTQYF
TRBD1	TRBJ2-7	NA	TRBV29-1	TGCAGCGTCACCGGGACAGGGTACCAGCAGTACTTC	CSVTGTGYQQYF
NA	TRBJ1-1	NA	TRBV6-5	TGTGCCAGCAGTTCAACAACAGGAAACACTGAAGCTTTCTTT	CASSSTTGNTEAFF
NA	TRBJ1-5	NA	TRBV19	TGTGCCAGTAGTGTCCGGCCGAGGGAATTTGATTATAGCAATCAGCCCCAGCATTTT	CASSVRPREFDYSNQPQHF
TRBD2	TRBJ2-7	NA	TRBV6-5	TGTGCCAGCAGTCCGAGCGGGGGGGCCGTCTACGAGCAGTACTTC	CASSPSGGAVYEQYF
NA	TRBJ2-3	NA	TRBV4-1	TGCGCCAGCAGCCAAGGGTTCGTCCAGGGCCCGAGCACAGATACGCAGTATTTT	CASSQGFVQGPSTDTQYF
TRBD1	TRBJ2-7	once	TRBV5-6	TGTGCCAGCAACTACGGGACAGGGACCTACGAGCAGTACTTC	CASNYGTGTYEQYF
TRBD2	TRBJ2-3	once	TRBV28	TGTGCCAGCAGTTCCCAGACTAGCGGGGGGTTTGCAGATACGCAGTATTTT	CASSSQTSGGFADTQYF
TRBD1	TRBJ1-6	NA	TRBV30	TGTGCCTGGAGTACAACAGGGGGTTCACCCCTCCACTTT	CAWSTTGGSPLHF
TRBD1	TRBJ1-1	NA	TRBV5-1	TGCGCCAGCAGCTTAACAGGGGGAGGCACTGAAGCTTTCTTT	CASSLTGGGTEAFF
NA	TRBJ1-2	NA	TRBV5-1	TGCGCCAGCAGCTTGGAACGGGAACTCTATGGCTACACCTTC	CASSLERELYGYTF
TRBD1	TRBJ2-2	NA	TRBV30	TGTGCCTCTGACAGGGGGAGCACCGGGGAGCTGTTTTTT	CASDRGSTGELFF
TRBD2	TRBJ2-1	NA	TRBV11-2	TGTGCCAGCAGGACCAACCGGTTTGGGACTAGGCCTCGGGGTGAGCAGTTCTTC	CASRTNRFGTRPRGEQFF